This T cell receptor beta chain was identified in a study of blood T cell repertoires in COVID-19. Generated by immunoSEQ multiplex PCR, the TCRdb table keeps only in-frame clones and is missing some. The sample includes approximately 77,000 clones, more than 80% seen only once; the top ten take just under 2%. This CDR3 has 14 residues. CDR1 and CDR2 from the germline V gene are SNHLY and FYNNEI. J was trimmed by 12 bases and V by 4 bases; bases with no gene match: 12. Sequencing used peripheral blood. This sequence was found in a young man with acute or convalescent COVID-19. V and J are TRBV2 and TRBJ1-2; 9 bases line up with TRBD1. In DNA form, the CDR3 reads TGTGCCAGCAGTGCGGGACAGGGACCTTTCTCCAACACCTTC. Its translation: CASSAGQGPFSNTF.